A single sample gave rise to the 27 T cell receptor beta chains below, sequenced in a study of PD-L1 blockade in urothelial cancer. Clones were read by immunoSEQ multiplex PCR, and TCRdb kept only the in-frame ones, dropping some. The repertoire holds 20,000 to 25,000 clones, with less than 90% as singletons. Material: PBMCs, obtained around atezolizumab (anti-PD-L1) treatment. Source of these receptors: a man between 65 and 85 years old with urothelial cancer.

V and J are TRBV6-5 and TRBJ1-1; TRBD1 aligns across 7 bases. CDR3 size: 14 residues. Germline V lookup: CDR1 MNHEY, CDR2 SVGAGI. V was pared by 0 bases and J by 8 bases, with 6 bases of the junction left unmatched. For the CDR3, the DNA is TGTGCCAGCAGTTACTCGGACAGGCGGACGGAAGCTTTCTTT. Protein: CASSYSDRRTEAFF.

This chain joins TRBV2 and TRBJ2-5; TRBD1 aligns across 8 bases. The CDR3 totals 14 residues. Germline loops: CDR1 SNHLY, CDR2 FYNNEI. Unmatched junction bases numbered 5, after V lost 3 bases and J lost 5 bases. As DNA, the CDR3 is TGTGCCAGCAGTGAGCAGGGGGCCGGGGAGACCCAGTACTTC. Encoded protein: CASSEQGAGETQYF. The full variable domain, rest sourced from reference TRBV2 and TRBJ2-5, is EPEVTQTPSHQVTQMGQEVILRCVPISNHLYFYWYRQILGQKVEFLVSFYNNEISEKSEIFDDQFSVERPDGSNFTLKIRSTKLEDSAMYFCASSEQGAGETQYFGPGTRLLVL.

The V call is TRBV28, the J call TRBJ2-1, with D tentatively TRBD1 (5 bases). CDR3 length: 14 residues. CDR1 and CDR2 from the germline V gene are MDHEN and SYDVKM. The ends were cut back, 6 bases at V and 8 bases at J, with 17 bases in the middle. The CDR3 protein is CASRKLQGGDEQFF. CDR3 nucleotide sequence: TGTGCCAGCAGAAAACTTCAGGGCGGCGATGAGCAGTTCTTC. The whole variable domain, filled in from reference TRBV28 and TRBJ2-1, reads DVKVTQSSRYLVKRTGEKVFLECVQDMDHENMFWYRQDPGLGLRLIYFSYDVKMKEKGDIPEGYSVSREKKERFSLILESASTNQTSMYLCASRKLQGGDEQFFGPGTRLTVL.

The chain couples TRBV18 to TRBJ2-7; tentatively, D is TRBD1 (6 bases). With 3 bases removed from V and 5 bases from J, the gap between germline ends came to 11 bases. The germline gives CDR1 KGHSH, CDR2 LQKENI. The CDR3 runs to 13 residues. The CDR3 is CASSPMDSNEQYF. The CDR3 DNA reads TGTGCCAGCTCACCCATGGACAGCAACGAGCAGTACTTC. Complete variable domain (other parts from reference TRBV18 and TRBJ2-7): NAGVMQNPRHLVRRRGQEARLRCSPMKGHSHVYWYRQLPEEGLKFMVYLQKENIIDESGMPKERFSAEFPKEGPSILRIQQVVRGDSAAYFCASSPMDSNEQYFGPGTRLTVT.

The chain couples TRBV19 to TRBJ1-1; D ambiguous. Deletions cut 6 bases from V and 7 bases from J, with 6 bases between. Germline V gene lookup returns CDR1 LNHDA and CDR2 SQIVND (reference sequence). The CDR3 sequence is 10 residues long. In DNA form, the CDR3 reads TGTGCCAGTAGCGGAGGTGAAGCTTTCTTT. Translating it yields CASSGGEAFF.

The V and J genes are TRBV7-6 and TRBJ2-1; TRBD2 agrees at 11 bases. From germline, CDR1 is SGHVS and CDR2 FNYEAQ. V lost 0 bases and J lost 0; bases outside the gene matches: 4. The CDR3 is 18 amino acids. CDR3 in DNA: TGTGCCAGCAGCTTAGCGAAGGGACTAGCGGCCTCCTACAATGAGCAGTTCTTC. Protein sequence: CASSLAKGLAASYNEQFF.

CDR3 amino acids: CASGTNRGFSAGELFF. CDR3 DNA: TGTGCCAGTGGGACGAACAGGGGCTTCTCGGCCGGGGAGCTGTTTTTT. The chain recombines TRBV28 with TRBJ2-2, with 7 positions matching TRBD1. Germline CDR1 MDHEN, CDR2 SYDVKM. The CDR3 totals 16 residues. Trimming removed 9 bases from V and 6 bases from J; junction bases left unmatched: 16.

The chain carries TRBV7-9 and TRBJ2-7; D might be TRBD1 (6 bases). Per germline, CDR1 SEHNR and CDR2 FQNEAQ (reference sequence). V lost 5 bases to trimming and J lost 0 bases, with 11 bases between them. This CDR3 region has 14 residues. The DNA for the CDR3 is TGTGCCAGCAGCCCGGGACACCTCTCCTACGAGCAGTACTTC. This gives the protein CASSPGHLSYEQYF.

This chain uses TRBV7-2 with TRBJ2-3; the D gene is possibly TRBD2 (6 bases). The CDR3 loop spans 15 amino acids. Germline CDR1 reads SGHTA; CDR2 reads FQGNSA. Deletions cut 2 bases from V and 2 bases from J, with 11 bases between. CDR3 sequence reads: CASSLKGGYTDTQYF. For the CDR3, the DNA is TGTGCCAGCAGCTTAAAGGGAGGCTACACAGATACGCAGTATTTT. Together with reference TRBV7-2 and TRBJ2-3, the CDR3 gives the full variable domain: GAGVSQSPSNKVTEKGKDVELRCDPISGHTALYWYRQSLGQGLEFLIYFQGNSAPDKSGLPSDRFSAERTGGSVSTLTIQRTQQEDSAVYLCASSLKGGYTDTQYFGPGTRLTVL.

This clone was seen a handful of times. CDR3 sequence reads: CASSLDPSSYNEQFF. In nucleotides, the CDR3 is TGTGCCAGCAGCTTAGATCCCAGCTCCTACAATGAGCAGTTCTTC. The V gene is TRBV11-2, the J gene TRBJ2-1, with no clear D. The germline V gene encodes CDR1 SGHAT and CDR2 FQNNGV. This CDR3 is built from 15 residues. V was shortened by 0 bases and J by 0 bases, with 6 bases between the two germline ends.

This chain connects TRBV5-5 to TRBJ2-2; D is uncertain. The CDR3 length is 14 residues. Germline values: CDR1 SGHKS, CDR2 YYEKEE (reference sequence). The ends were cut back, 0 bases at V and 4 bases at J, with 7 bases in the middle. CDR3 sequence: CASSLVFSTGELFF. CDR3 sequence (DNA): TGTGCCAGCAGCTTGGTATTCTCCACCGGGGAGCTGTTTTTT.

This clone was seen a single time. J is TRBJ2-4 and V is TRBV4-1; 9 positions match TRBD1. V shed 2 bases and J 9 bases; nucleotides not matched to a gene: 8. CDR1 is MGHRA and CDR2 is YSYEKL in the germline V gene. The CDR3 consists of 15 residues. The CDR3 coding sequence is TGCGCCAGCAGCCAACAGGGACAGGGAAGAAGCATTCAGTACTTC. Translation gives CASSQQGQGRSIQYF.

The gene calls are TRBV29-1 and TRBJ2-5, with D maybe TRBD2 (6 bases). V was clipped by 7 bases and J by 0 bases, with 12 bases between them. This CDR3 has 13 residues. CDR1 SQVTM and CDR2 ANQGSEA come from the germline V gene. For the CDR3, the DNA is TGCAGCGCAATCAGCGGGTACCAAGAGACCCAGTACTTC. Protein: CSAISGYQETQYF.

This clone has more than one count but fewer than ten. CDR3 sequence (DNA): TGTGCCATCAGTGCGGACAGACGGAACACTGAAGCTTTCTTT. Translating it yields CAISADRRNTEAFF. The V and J genes are TRBV10-3 and TRBJ1-1; TRBD1 might be the D (6 bases). CDR1 and CDR2 (germline): ENHRY, SYGVKD. V lost 4 bases and J lost 1, with 10 bases in between. The CDR3 sequence is 14 residues long.

This clone was found a few times. The V call is TRBV11-2, the J call TRBJ2-5; TRBD1 matches at 7 bases. The CDR3 is 15 amino acids. Germline trimming cut 5 bases from V and 5 bases from J; bases unmatched to any gene: 11. CDR1 is SGHAT, CDR2 FQNNGV, per germline. CDR3 amino acids: CASSDWDGTVETQYF. The CDR3 nucleotides are TGTGCCAGCAGCGACTGGGACGGGACAGTCGAGACCCAGTACTTC.

The chain recombines TRBV18 with TRBJ1-5; TRBD1 matches 7 bases. The germline gives CDR1 KGHSH, CDR2 LQKENI. Unmatched junction bases numbered 5, after V lost 3 bases and J lost 6 bases. The CDR3 consists of 14 residues. This chain's CDR3 is CASSPGQAAQPQHF. The CDR3 nucleotides are TGTGCCAGCTCACCTGGACAGGCCGCTCAGCCCCAGCATTTT.

This chain connects TRBV6-6 to TRBJ1-2, with 7 bases identical to TRBD1. There are 13 residues in the CDR3. Per germline, CDR1 MNHNY and CDR2 SVGAGI (reference sequence). The V gene end was trimmed by 6 bases and the J gene end by 2 bases; junction bases not matched to a gene: 3. The CDR3 DNA sequence: TGTGCCAGCAGAGGGACAGAAAACTATGGCTACACCTTC. This translates into CASRGTENYGYTF.

The V gene is TRBV18, the J gene TRBJ2-1; TRBD2 might be the D (5 bases). The CDR3 length is 15 residues. Germline V gene lookup returns CDR1 KGHSH and CDR2 LQKENI. V lost 3 bases, J lost 0 bases, and 9 bases lay in between. CDR3 bases: TGTGCCAGCTCACCTAGGGAGAGCTCCTACAATGAGCAGTTCTTC. Its translation is CASSPRESSYNEQFF.

V gene TRBV30 combines with J gene TRBJ2-3, with a possible D match to TRBD2 (5 bases). Germline values: CDR1 GTSNPN, CDR2 SVGIG (reference sequence). There are 11 residues in the CDR3. V dropped 1 base and J dropped 6 bases, with 5 bases sitting between them. The CDR3 region is CAWSERDTQYF. CDR3 DNA sequence: TGTGCCTGGAGTGAGCGGGATACGCAGTATTTT.

The V and J genes are TRBV2 and TRBJ1-2, with 9 bases that match TRBD1. Unmatched junction bases numbered 7, after V lost 6 bases and J lost 8 bases. CDR3 length equals 13 residues. Germline V CDR1 and CDR2: SNHLY, FYNNEI. CDR3 region: CASSLGQGSGYTF. CDR3 sequence (DNA): TGTGCCAGCAGCTTGGGACAGGGCAGCGGCTACACCTTC.

The genes are TRBV7-9 and TRBJ2-7; D is possibly TRBD2 (5 bases). CDR3 length: 14 residues. V was shortened by 8 bases and J by 3 bases, with 17 bases between the two germline ends. Germline V CDR1 and CDR2: SEHNR, FQNEAQ (reference sequence). The CDR3 region has the DNA TGTGCCAGCCTCTCTACAACGGGAATCTACGAGCAGTACTTC. This gives the protein CASLSTTGIYEQYF.

This chain uses TRBV28 with TRBJ2-3; D uncertain. The germline gives CDR1 MDHEN, CDR2 SYDVKM. The CDR3 contains 13 residues. V shed 6 bases and J shed 2 bases, with 9 bases lying between them. The chain's CDR3 is CASRGPPTDTQYF. DNA of the CDR3: TGTGCCAGCAGGGGCCCCCCCACAGATACGCAGTATTTT.

V is TRBV6-1 and J is TRBJ2-7, with 9 positions matching TRBD2. Unmatched junction bases numbered 5, after V lost 0 bases and J lost 5 bases. The CDR3 loop spans 15 amino acids. CDR1 is MNHNS, CDR2 SASEGT, per germline. CDR3: CASSEASGSSHEQYF. CDR3 DNA sequence: TGTGCCAGCAGTGAAGCTAGCGGGAGTTCCCACGAGCAGTACTTC.

The chain carries TRBV18 and TRBJ1-1, with 7 bases lining up with TRBD1. V lost 8 bases and J lost 7; bases outside the gene matches: 7. This CDR3 is 12 amino acids long. Germline-derived CDR1 and CDR2 are KGHSH and LQKENI. The CDR3 DNA follows: TGTGCCAGCAAAGGGACAGAGAGTGAAGCTTTCTTT. Translation gives CASKGTESEAFF.

The chain recombines TRBV6-6 with TRBJ1-5; D not certain. The germline V gene has CDR1 MNHNY and CDR2 SVGAGI (reference sequence). V was pared by 1 base and J by 0 bases, with 10 bases between. This CDR3 contains 16 residues. The CDR3 nucleotides are TGTGCCAGCAGTTACTACAGCCGTAATAGCAATCAGCCCCAGCATTTT. This encodes CASSYYSRNSNQPQHF.

The rearrangement joins TRBV4-1 to TRBJ2-7; maybe TRBD1 (5 bases). The CDR3 covers 14 residues. V was shortened by 5 bases and J by 3 bases, with 14 bases between the two germline ends. In germline, CDR1 is MGHRA, CDR2 YSYEKL. CDR3 amino acids: CASSYFGQGYEQYF. CDR3 bases: TGCGCCAGCAGCTATTTCGGGCAGGGCTACGAGCAGTACTTC.

The chain is built from TRBV18 and TRBJ2-7; the match to TRBD1 covers 11 bases. From germline, CDR1 is KGHSH and CDR2 LQKENI. The J segment lost 7 bases and the V segment lost 6 bases, leaving 8 bases of the junction unmatched. The CDR3 has 14 residues. The CDR3 bases are TGTGCCAGCTCCACGGGACAGGGGGTAGGGGAGCAGTACTTC. Its translation is CASSTGQGVGEQYF. Full variable domain (missing parts from reference TRBV18 and TRBJ2-7): NAGVMQNPRHLVRRRGQEARLRCSPMKGHSHVYWYRQLPEEGLKFMVYLQKENIIDESGMPKERFSAEFPKEGPSILRIQQVVRGDSAAYFCASSTGQGVGEQYFGPGTRLTVT.